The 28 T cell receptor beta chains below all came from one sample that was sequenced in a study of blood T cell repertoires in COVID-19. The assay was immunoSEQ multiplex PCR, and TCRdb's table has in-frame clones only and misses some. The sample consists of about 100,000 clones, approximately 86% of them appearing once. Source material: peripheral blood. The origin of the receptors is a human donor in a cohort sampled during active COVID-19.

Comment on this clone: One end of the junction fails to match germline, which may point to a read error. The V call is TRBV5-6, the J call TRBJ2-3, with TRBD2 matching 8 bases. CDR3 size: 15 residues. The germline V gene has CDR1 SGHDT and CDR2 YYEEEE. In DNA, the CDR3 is TGTGCCAGCAGCTTGAGTGGCCGGGGACTAGGTCAAAGGGGTTTT. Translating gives CASSLSGRGLGQRGF. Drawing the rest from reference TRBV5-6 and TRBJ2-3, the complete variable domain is DAGVTQSPTHLIKTRGQQVTLRCSPKSGHDTVSWYQQALGQGPQFIFQYYEEEERQRGNFPDRFSGHQFPNYSSELNVNALLLGDSALYLCASSLSGRGLGQRGFGPGTRLTVL.

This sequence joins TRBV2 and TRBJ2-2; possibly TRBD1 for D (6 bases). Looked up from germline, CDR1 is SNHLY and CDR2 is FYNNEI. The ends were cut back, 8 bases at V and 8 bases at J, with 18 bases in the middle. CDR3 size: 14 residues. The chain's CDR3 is CASGKDRTVGELFF. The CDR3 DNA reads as TGTGCCAGCGGGAAGGACAGAACAGTAGGGGAGCTGTTTTTT. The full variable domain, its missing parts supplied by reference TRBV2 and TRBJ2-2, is EPEVTQTPSHQVTQMGQEVILRCVPISNHLYFYWYRQILGQKVEFLVSFYNNEISEKSEIFDDQFSVERPDGSNFTLKIRSTKLEDSAMYFCASGKDRTVGELFFGEGSRLTVL.

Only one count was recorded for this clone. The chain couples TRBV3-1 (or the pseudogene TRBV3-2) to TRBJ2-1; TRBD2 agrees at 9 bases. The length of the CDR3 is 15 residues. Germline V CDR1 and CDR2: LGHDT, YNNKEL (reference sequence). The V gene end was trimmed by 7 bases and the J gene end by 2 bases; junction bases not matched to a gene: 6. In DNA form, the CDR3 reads TGTGCCAGCAACCCGGGACTAGCCGCCTACAATGAGCAGTTCTTC. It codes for CASNPGLAAYNEQFF.

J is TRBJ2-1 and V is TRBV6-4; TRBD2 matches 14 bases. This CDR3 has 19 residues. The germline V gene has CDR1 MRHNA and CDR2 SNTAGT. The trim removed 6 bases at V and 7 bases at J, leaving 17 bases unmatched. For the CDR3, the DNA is TGTGCCAGCAGCGTAGACGGACTAGCGGGAGGAAGGTTGGGGAATGAGCAGTTCTTC. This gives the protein CASSVDGLAGGRLGNEQFF.

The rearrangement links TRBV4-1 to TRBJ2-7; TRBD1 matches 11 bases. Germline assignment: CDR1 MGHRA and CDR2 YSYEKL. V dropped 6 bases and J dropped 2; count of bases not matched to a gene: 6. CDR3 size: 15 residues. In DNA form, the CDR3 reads TGCGCCAGCAGTAGGAGGGGACAGGGGGCCTACGAGCAGTACTTC. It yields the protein CASSRRGQGAYEQYF.

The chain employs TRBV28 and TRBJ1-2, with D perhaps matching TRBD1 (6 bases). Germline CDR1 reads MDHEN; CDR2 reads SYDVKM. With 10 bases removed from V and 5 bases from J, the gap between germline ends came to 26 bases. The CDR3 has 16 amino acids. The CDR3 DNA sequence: TGTGCCACCTACGCTTCTACAGGGCTTGGGGAGTATGGCTACACCTTC. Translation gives CATYASTGLGEYGYTF.

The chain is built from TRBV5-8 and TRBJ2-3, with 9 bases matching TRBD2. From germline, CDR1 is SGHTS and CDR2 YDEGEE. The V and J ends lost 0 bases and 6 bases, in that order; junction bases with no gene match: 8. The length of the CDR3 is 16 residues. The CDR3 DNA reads TGTGCCAGCAGCTTGGGTAGCGGGAGCATCTTCGATACGCAGTATTTT. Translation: CASSLGSGSIFDTQYF.

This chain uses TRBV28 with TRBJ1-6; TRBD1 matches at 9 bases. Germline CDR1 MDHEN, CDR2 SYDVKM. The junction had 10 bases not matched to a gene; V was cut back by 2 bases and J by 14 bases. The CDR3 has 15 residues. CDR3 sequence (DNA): TGTGCCAGCAGTTTAGGGGGGACAGGGCCGAACTCCCTCCACTTT. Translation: CASSLGGTGPNSLHF.

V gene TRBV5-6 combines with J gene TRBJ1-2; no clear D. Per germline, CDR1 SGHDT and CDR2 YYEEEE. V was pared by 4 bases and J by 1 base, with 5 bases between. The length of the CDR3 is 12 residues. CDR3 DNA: TGTGCCAGCAGCCCCGGTAACTATGGCTACACCTTC. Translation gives CASSPGNYGYTF.

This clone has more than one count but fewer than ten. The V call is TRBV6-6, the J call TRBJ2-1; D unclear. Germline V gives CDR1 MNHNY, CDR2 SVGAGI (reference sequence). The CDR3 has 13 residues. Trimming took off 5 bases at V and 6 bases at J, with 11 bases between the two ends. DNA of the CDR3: TGTGCCAGCAGTACTCCAGGAAGCAATGAGCAGTTCTTC. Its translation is CASSTPGSNEQFF.

In nucleotides, the CDR3 is TGTGCCAGCACCCCCGACAGGGGGCAAGAGCAGTACTTC. Protein sequence: CASTPDRGQEQYF. This rearrangement joins TRBV6-5 to TRBJ2-7; 10 bases map to TRBD1. There are 13 residues in the CDR3. The V and J ends lost 7 bases and 7 bases, in that order; junction bases with no gene match: 7. The germline V gene encodes CDR1 MNHEY and CDR2 SVGAGI.

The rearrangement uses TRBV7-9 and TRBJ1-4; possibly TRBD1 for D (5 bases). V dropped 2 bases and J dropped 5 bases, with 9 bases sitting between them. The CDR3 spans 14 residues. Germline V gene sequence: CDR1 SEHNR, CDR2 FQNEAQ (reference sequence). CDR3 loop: CASSLFGGNEKLFF. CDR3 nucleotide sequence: TGTGCCAGCAGCTTATTCGGGGGAAATGAAAAACTGTTTTTT. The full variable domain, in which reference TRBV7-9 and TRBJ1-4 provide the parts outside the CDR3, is DTGVSQNPRHKITKRGQNVTFRCDPISEHNRLYWYRQTLGQGPEFLTYFQNEAQLEKSRLLSDRFSAERPKGSFSTLEIQRTEQGDSAMYLCASSLFGGNEKLFFGSGTQLSVL.

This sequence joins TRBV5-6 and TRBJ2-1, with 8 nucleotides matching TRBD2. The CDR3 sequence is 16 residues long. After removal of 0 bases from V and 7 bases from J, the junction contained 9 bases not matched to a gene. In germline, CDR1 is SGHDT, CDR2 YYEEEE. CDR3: CASSLDRAGENNEQFF. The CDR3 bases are TGTGCCAGCAGCTTGGACAGAGCGGGAGAGAATAATGAGCAGTTCTTC.

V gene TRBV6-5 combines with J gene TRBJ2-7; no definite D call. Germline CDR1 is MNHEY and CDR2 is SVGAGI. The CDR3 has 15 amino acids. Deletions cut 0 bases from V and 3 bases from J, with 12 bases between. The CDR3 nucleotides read TGTGCCAGCAGTTACTCGCAGGTCTCGCTCTACGAGCAGTACTTC. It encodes CASSYSQVSLYEQYF.

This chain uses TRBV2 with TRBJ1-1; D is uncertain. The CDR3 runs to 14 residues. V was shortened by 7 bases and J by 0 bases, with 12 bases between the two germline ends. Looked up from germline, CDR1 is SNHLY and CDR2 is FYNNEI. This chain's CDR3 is CASISGGMNTEAFF. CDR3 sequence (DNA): TGTGCCAGCATCTCGGGCGGGATGAACACTGAAGCTTTCTTT.

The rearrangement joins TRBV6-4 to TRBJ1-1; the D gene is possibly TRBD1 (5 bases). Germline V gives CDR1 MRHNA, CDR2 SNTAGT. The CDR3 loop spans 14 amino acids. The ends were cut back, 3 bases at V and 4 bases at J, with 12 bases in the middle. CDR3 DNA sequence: TGTGCCAGCAGTGAAGGGGCTTATGGCACTGAAGCTTTCTTT. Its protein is CASSEGAYGTEAFF.

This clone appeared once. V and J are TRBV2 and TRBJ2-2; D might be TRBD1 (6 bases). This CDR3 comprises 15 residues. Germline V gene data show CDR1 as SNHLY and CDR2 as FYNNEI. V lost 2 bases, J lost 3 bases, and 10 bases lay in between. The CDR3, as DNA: TGTGCCAGCAGTGAAACAGGGTTCGACACCGGGGAGCTGTTTTTT. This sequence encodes CASSETGFDTGELFF.

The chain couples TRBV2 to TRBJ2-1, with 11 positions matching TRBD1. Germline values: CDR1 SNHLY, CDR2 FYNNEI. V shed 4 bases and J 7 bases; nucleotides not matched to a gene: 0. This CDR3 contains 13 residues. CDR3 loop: CASSGDRGNEQFF. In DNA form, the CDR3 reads TGTGCCAGCAGTGGGGACAGGGGGAATGAGCAGTTCTTC.

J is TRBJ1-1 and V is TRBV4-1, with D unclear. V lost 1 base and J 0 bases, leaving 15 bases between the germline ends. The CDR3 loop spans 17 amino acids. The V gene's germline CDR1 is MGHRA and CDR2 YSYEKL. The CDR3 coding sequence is TGCGCCAGCAGCCAAGTGGACTTGGGCTTTATGAACACTGAAGCTTTCTTT. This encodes CASSQVDLGFMNTEAFF.

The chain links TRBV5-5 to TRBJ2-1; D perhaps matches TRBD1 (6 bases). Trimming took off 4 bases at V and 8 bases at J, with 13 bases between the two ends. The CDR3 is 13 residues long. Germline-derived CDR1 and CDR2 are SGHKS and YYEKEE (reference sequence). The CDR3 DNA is TGTGCCAGCAGCCCCCGGACAGTAGATGAGCAGTTCTTC. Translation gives CASSPRTVDEQFF.

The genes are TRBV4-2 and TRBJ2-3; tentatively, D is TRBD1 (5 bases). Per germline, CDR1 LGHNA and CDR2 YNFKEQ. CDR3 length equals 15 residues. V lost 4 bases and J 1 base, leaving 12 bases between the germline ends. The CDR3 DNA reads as TGTGCCAGCAGCCGCTTTGGGGCGGGCACAGATACGCAGTATTTT. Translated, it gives CASSRFGAGTDTQYF.

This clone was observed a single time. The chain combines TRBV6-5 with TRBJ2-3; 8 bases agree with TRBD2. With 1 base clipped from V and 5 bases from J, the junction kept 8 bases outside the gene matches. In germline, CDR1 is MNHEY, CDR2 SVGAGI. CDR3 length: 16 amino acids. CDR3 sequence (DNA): TGTGCCAGCAGTTACTATGGACTAGCCCTCGGAGATACGCAGTATTTT. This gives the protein CASSYYGLALGDTQYF.

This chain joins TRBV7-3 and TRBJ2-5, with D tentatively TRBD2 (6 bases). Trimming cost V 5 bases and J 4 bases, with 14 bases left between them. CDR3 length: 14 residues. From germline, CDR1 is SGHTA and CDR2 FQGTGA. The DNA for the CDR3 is TGTGCCAGCAGCCAGGCGGGGCTAGGAGAGACCCAGTACTTC. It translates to CASSQAGLGETQYF.

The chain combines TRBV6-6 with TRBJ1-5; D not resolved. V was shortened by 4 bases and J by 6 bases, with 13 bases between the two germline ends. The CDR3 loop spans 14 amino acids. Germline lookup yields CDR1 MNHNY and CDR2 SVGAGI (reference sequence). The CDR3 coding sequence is TGTGCCAGCAGTTTCGGGAAGGGCCCTCAGCCCCAGCATTTT. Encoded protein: CASSFGKGPQPQHF.

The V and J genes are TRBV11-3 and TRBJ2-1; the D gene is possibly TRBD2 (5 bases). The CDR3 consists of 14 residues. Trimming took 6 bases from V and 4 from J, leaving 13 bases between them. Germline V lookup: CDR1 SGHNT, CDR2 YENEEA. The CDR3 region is CASSSRGAYNEQFF. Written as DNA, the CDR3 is TGTGCCAGCAGTTCCCGGGGAGCTTACAATGAGCAGTTCTTC.

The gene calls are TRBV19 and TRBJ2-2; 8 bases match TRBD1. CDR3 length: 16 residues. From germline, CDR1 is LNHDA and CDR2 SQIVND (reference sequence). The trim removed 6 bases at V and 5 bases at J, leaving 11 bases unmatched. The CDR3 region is CASSLLPGQATGELFF. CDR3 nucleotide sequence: TGTGCCAGTAGCCTATTACCGGGACAGGCGACCGGGGAGCTGTTTTTT. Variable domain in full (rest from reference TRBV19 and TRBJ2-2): DGGITQSPKYLFRKEGQNVTLSCEQNLNHDAMYWYRQDPGQGLRLIYYSQIVNDFQKGDIAEGYSVSREKKESFPLTVTSAQKNPTAFYLCASSLLPGQATGELFFGEGSRLTVL.

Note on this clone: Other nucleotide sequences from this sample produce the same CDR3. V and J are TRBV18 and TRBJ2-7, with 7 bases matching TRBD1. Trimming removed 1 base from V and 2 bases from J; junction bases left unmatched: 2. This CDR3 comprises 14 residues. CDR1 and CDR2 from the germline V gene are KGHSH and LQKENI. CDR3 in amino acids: CASSPRQGAYEQYF. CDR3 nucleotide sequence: TGTGCCAGCTCACCACGACAGGGAGCCTACGAGCAGTACTTC.

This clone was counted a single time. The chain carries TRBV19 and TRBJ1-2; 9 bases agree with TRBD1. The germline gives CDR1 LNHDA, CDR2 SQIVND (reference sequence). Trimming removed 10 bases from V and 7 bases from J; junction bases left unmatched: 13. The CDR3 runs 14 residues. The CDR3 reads CAIRDRDRAFGYTF. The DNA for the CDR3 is TGTGCCATCCGAGACCGGGACAGGGCGTTTGGCTACACCTTC.